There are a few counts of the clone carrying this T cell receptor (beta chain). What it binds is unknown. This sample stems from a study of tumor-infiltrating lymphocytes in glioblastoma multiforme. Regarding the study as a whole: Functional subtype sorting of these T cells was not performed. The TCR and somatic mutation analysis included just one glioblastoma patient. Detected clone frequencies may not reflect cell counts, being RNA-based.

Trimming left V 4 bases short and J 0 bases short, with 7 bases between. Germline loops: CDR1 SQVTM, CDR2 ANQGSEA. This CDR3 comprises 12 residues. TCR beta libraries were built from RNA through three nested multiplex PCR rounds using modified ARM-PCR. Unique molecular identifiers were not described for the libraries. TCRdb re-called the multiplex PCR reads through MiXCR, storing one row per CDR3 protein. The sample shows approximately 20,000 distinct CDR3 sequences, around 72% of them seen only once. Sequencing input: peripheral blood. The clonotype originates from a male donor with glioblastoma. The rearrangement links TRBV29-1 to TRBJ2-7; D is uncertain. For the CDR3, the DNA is TGCAGCGTTGGAGCAAACTCCTACGAGCAGTACTTC. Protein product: CSVGANSYEQYF.